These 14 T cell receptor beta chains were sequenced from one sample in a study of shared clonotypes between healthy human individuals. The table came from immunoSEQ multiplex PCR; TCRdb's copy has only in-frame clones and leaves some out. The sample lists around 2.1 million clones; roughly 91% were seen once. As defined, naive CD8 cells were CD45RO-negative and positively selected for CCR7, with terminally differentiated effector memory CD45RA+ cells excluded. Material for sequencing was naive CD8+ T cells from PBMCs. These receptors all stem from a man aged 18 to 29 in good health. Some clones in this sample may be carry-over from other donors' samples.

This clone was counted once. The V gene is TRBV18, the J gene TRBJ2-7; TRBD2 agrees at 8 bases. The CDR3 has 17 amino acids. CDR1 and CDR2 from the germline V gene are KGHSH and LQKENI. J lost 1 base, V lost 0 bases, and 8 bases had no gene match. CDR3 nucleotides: TGTGCCAGCTCACCACCGAGGGGGGTAGCGGGATCCTACGAGCAGTACTTC. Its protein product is CASSPPRGVAGSYEQYF.

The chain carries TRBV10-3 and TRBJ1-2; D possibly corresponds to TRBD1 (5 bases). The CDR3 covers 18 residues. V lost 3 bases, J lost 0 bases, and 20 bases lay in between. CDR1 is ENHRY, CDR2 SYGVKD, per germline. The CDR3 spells CAISEESRREVPNYGYTF. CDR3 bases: TGTGCCATCAGTGAAGAGTCTCGCAGGGAGGTCCCTAACTATGGCTACACCTTC.

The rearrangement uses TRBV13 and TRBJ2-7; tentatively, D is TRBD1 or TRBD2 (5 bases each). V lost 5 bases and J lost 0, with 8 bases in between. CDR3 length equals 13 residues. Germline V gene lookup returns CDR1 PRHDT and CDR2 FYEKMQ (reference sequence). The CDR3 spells CASSPGRSYEQYF. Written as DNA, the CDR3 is TGTGCCAGCAGCCCGGGACGCTCCTACGAGCAGTACTTC. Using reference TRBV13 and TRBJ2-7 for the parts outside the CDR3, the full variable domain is AAGVIQSPRHLIKEKRETATLKCYPIPRHDTVYWYQQGPGQDPQFLISFYEKMQSDKGSIPDRFSAQQFSDYHSELNMSSLELGDSALYFCASSPGRSYEQYFGPGTRLTVT.

The CDR3 coding sequence is TGTGCCAGCAGTTTTCCTGGGGGCTACAATGAGCAGTTCTTC. It codes for CASSFPGGYNEQFF. The genes are TRBV27 and TRBJ2-1, with D possibly called TRBD1 or TRBD2 (5 bases each). Trimming took 3 bases from V and 3 from J, leaving 9 bases between them. Germline V lookup: CDR1 MNHEY, CDR2 SMNVEV (reference sequence). There are 14 residues in the CDR3.

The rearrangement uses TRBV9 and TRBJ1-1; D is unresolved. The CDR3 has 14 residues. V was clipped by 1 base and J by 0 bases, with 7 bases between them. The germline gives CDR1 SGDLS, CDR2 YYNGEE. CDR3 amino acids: CASSVNTMNTEAFF. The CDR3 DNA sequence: TGTGCCAGCAGCGTAAACACCATGAACACTGAAGCTTTCTTT.

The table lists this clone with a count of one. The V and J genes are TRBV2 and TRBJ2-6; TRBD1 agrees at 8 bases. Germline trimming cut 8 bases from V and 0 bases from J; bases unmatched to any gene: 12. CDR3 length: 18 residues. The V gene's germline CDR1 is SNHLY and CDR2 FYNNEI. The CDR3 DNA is TGTGCCAGCTTGAGTCCGGCCAGGGGGCACTCTGGGGCCAACGTCCTGACTTTC. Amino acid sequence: CASLSPARGHSGANVLTF.

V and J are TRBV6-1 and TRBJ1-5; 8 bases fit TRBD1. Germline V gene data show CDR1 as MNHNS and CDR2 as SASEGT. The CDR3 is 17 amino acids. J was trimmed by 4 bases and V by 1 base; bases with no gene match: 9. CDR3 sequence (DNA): TGTGCCAGCAGTGAAGAAGGTTACAGGGGGATAAATCAGCCCCAGCATTTT. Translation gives CASSEEGYRGINQPQHF.

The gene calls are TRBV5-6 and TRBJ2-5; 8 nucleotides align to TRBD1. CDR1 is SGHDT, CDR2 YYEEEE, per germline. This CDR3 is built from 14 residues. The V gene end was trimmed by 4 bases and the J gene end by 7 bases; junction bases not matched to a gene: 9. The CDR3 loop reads CASSTETGARTQYF. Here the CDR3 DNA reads TGTGCCAGCAGCACAGAGACAGGGGCCAGGACCCAGTACTTC.

The CDR3 reads CASSIFAEIPEAFF. The CDR3 DNA reads as TGTGCCAGTAGTATTTTTGCAGAAATACCTGAAGCTTTCTTT. This sequence joins TRBV19 and TRBJ1-1; D gene ambiguous. CDR1 is LNHDA, CDR2 SQIVND, per germline (reference sequence). V lost 3 bases, J lost 6 bases, and 14 bases lay in between. The CDR3 is made up of 14 amino acids.

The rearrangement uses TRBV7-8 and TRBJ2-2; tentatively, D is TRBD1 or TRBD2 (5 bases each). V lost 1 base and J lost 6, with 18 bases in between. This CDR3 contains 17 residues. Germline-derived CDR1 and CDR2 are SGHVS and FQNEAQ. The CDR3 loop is CASSLEGWQGAPGELFF. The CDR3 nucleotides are TGTGCCAGCAGCTTAGAAGGATGGCAGGGAGCCCCCGGGGAGCTGTTTTTT.

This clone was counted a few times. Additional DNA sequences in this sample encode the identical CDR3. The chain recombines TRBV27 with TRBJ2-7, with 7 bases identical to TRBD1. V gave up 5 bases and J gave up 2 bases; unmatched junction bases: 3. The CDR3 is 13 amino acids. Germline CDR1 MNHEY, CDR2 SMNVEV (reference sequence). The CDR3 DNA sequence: TGTGCCAGCAGTCCGGGACAGACCTACGAGCAGTACTTC. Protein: CASSPGQTYEQYF.

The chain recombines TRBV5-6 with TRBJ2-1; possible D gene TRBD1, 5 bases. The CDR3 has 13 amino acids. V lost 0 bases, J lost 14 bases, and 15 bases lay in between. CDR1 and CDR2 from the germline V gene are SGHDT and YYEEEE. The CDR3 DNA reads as TGTGCCAGCAGCTTGGGATCTGAACCCAGGGAGTTCTTC. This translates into CASSLGSEPREFF. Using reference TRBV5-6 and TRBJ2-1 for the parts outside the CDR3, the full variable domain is DAGVTQSPTHLIKTRGQQVTLRCSPKSGHDTVSWYQQALGQGPQFIFQYYEEEERQRGNFPDRFSGHQFPNYSSELNVNALLLGDSALYLCASSLGSEPREFFGPGTRLTVL.

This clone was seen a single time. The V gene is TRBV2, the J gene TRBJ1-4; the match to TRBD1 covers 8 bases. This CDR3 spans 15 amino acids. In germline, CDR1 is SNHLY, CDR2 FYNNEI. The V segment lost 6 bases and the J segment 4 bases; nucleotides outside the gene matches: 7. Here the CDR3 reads CASRAGQGNNEKLFF. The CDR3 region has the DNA TGTGCCAGCAGGGCTGGACAGGGAAATAATGAAAAACTGTTTTTT.

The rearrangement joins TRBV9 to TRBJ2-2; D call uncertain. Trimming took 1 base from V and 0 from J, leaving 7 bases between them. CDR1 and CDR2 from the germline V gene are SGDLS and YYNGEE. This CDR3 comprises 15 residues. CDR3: CASSVTGTNTGELFF. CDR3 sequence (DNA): TGTGCCAGCAGCGTAACCGGAACGAACACCGGGGAGCTGTTTTTT.